This T cell receptor (beta chain) is from a study of CD8+ T cells in alopecia areata. Study as a whole: Percent of scalp involved defined treated patients' severity scores. The study, taken as a whole, reports: Numerous expanded lesional clones remained in scalp and blood during tofacitinib. Sequencing of scalp tissue also captures the resident alphabeta T cells of normal skin. Although TCR sharing was seen in mice, sharing across patients was less clear, possibly for HLA-related reasons.

Documented treatment: oral pan-JAK inhibitor, 5-10 mg twice daily. This CDR3 spans 13 amino acids. The germline CDR1 and CDR2 sequences are SGHAT and FQNNGV. Trimming cost V 5 bases and J 3 bases, with 10 bases left between them. On this clone itself: Its target is unknown.

cDNA reverse transcribed from extracted RNA served as the sequencing template. Here immunoSEQ multiplex PCR was the method, and the copy in TCRdb shows in-frame clones only, minus some. This table holds roughly 120,000 clones, about 61% found once. This specimen was CD8+ T cells sorted from blood, taken at week 4, from a patient treated with tofacitinib. This receptor was taken from a human donor with alopecia areata. This rearrangement joins TRBV11-2 to TRBJ1-2, with D perhaps TRBD1 (5 bases). The CDR3, as DNA: TGTGCCAGCAGCCCCGGAGGGGACTATGGCTACACCTTC. Protein product: CASSPGGDYGYTF.